The rows below give T cell receptor beta chains drawn from one sample of a study of T cell repertoires in cytomegalovirus infection. One entry per CDR3 protein results from TCRdb running MiXCR on the reads. The sample records roughly 720,000 distinct CDR3 sequences, less than 40% being singletons. The specimen sequenced was PBMCs. Every receptor here comes from a human donor in good health (CMV status not recorded). Some clones in this sample may be carry-over from other donors' samples. CDR3s include the opening cysteine and the closing phenylalanine or tryptophan. A D gene is named only where the DNA matches it firmly. Clone size is shown for a subset of rows, as once, few, many or a class of expanded clone.

clone_size: few
v_call: TRBV6-5
j_call: TRBJ2-3
d_call: TRBD2
cdr3_aa: CASTSSGGDDPTDTQYF
cdr3_nt: TGTGCCAGTACCTCTAGCGGGGGAGACGACCCCACAGATACGCAGTATTTT

clone_size: few
v_call: TRBV28
j_call: TRBJ2-5
d_call: TRBD1
cdr3_aa: CASSLRAGTGTSLWEETQYF
cdr3_nt: TGTGCCAGCAGTTTACGGGCCGGGACAGGGACAAGCTTGTGGGAAGAGACCCAGTACTTC

clone_size: few
v_call: TRBV4-1
j_call: TRBJ2-1
d_call: -
cdr3_aa: CASSHGVFSYNEQFF
cdr3_nt: TGCGCCAGCAGCCACGGGGTCTTCTCCTACAATGAGCAGTTCTTC

clone_size: -
v_call: TRBV28
j_call: TRBJ1-2
d_call: -
cdr3_aa: CASSPTAGFAYGYTF
cdr3_nt: TGTGCCAGCAGTCCGACAGCAGGGTTTGCCTATGGCTACACCTTC

clone_size: -
v_call: TRBV3-1
j_call: TRBJ1-2
d_call: -
cdr3_aa: CASSQRLYGYTF
cdr3_nt: TGTGCCAGCAGCCAACGACTCTATGGCTACACCTTC

clone_size: -
v_call: TRBV11-2
j_call: TRBJ1-2
d_call: TRBD1
cdr3_aa: CASSSSGTAPNYGYTF
cdr3_nt: TGTGCCAGCAGCTCCTCCGGGACAGCGCCAAACTATGGCTACACCTTC

clone_size: many
v_call: TRBV5-6
j_call: TRBJ2-3
d_call: -
cdr3_aa: CASSLPDRTSTDTQYF
cdr3_nt: TGTGCCAGCAGCTTACCCGACAGAACTAGCACAGATACGCAGTATTTT

clone_size: -
v_call: TRBV20-1
j_call: TRBJ2-7
d_call: TRBD1
cdr3_aa: CSASNRDRGSYEQYF
cdr3_nt: TGCAGTGCTAGTAACCGGGACAGGGGTTCCTACGAGCAGTACTTC

clone_size: few
v_call: TRBV19
j_call: TRBJ2-1
d_call: TRBD2
cdr3_aa: CASSSSGTSGVQQFF
cdr3_nt: TGTGCCAGTAGTTCCTCCGGGACTAGCGGGGTGCAGCAGTTCTTC

clone_size: -
v_call: TRBV14
j_call: TRBJ1-6
d_call: -
cdr3_aa: CASSQDRRINSPLHF
cdr3_nt: TGTGCCAGCAGCCAAGATAGGCGGATTAATTCACCCCTCCACTTT

clone_size: few
v_call: TRBV12-3/TRBV12-4
j_call: TRBJ2-1
d_call: TRBD2
cdr3_aa: CASSPQAGSYNEQFF
cdr3_nt: TGTGCCAGCAGTCCCCAAGCGGGGTCCTACAATGAGCAGTTCTTC

clone_size: -
v_call: TRBV24-1
j_call: TRBJ2-3
d_call: -
cdr3_aa: CATANFYTDTQYF
cdr3_nt: TGTGCAACCGCCAACTTCTACACAGATACGCAGTATTTT

clone_size: -
v_call: TRBV2
j_call: TRBJ1-1
d_call: TRBD1
cdr3_aa: CASSEGSGGRATEAFF
cdr3_nt: TGTGCCAGCAGTGAAGGGTCAGGGGGTCGGGCCACTGAAGCTTTCTTT

clone_size: -
v_call: TRBV6-6
j_call: TRBJ2-1
d_call: -
cdr3_aa: CASSMTGDEQFF
cdr3_nt: TGTGCCAGCAGCATGACTGGGGATGAGCAGTTCTTC

clone_size: few
v_call: TRBV7-8
j_call: TRBJ2-7
d_call: -
cdr3_aa: CASSLLSPEQDF
cdr3_nt: TGTGCCAGCAGCTTACTGAGTCCCGAGCAGGACTTC

clone_size: -
v_call: TRBV29-1
j_call: TRBJ2-5
d_call: TRBD2
cdr3_aa: CSEKPGLYQETQYF
cdr3_nt: TGCAGCGAGAAACCGGGACTATACCAAGAGACCCAGTACTTC

clone_size: -
v_call: TRBV2
j_call: TRBJ2-2
d_call: -
cdr3_aa: CASRDTETGELFF
cdr3_nt: TGTGCCAGCCGGGACACCGAGACCGGGGAGCTGTTTTTT

clone_size: few
v_call: TRBV6-8
j_call: TRBJ1-6
d_call: TRBD1
cdr3_aa: CASRARDRYNSPLHF
cdr3_nt: TGTGCCAGCAGAGCCCGGGACAGATATAATTCACCCCTCCACTTT

clone_size: few
v_call: TRBV7-6
j_call: TRBJ2-7
d_call: -
cdr3_aa: CASSLAWDGEQYF
cdr3_nt: TGTGCCAGCAGCTTAGCGTGGGACGGAGAGCAGTACTTC

clone_size: -
v_call: TRBV5-1
j_call: TRBJ2-1
d_call: -
cdr3_aa: CASSWGAANNEQFF
cdr3_nt: TGCGCCAGCAGCTGGGGGGCAGCTAACAATGAGCAGTTCTTC

clone_size: few
v_call: TRBV12-3/TRBV12-4
j_call: TRBJ2-1
d_call: -
cdr3_aa: CASSPRAGALYNEQFF
cdr3_nt: TGTGCCAGCAGCCCCCGCGCCGGGGCCCTATACAATGAGCAGTTCTTC

clone_size: -
v_call: TRBV7-9
j_call: TRBJ1-5
d_call: -
cdr3_aa: CASSLDGGEIYQPQHF
cdr3_nt: TGTGCCAGCAGCTTAGATGGGGGTGAAATTTATCAGCCCCAGCATTTT

clone_size: -
v_call: TRBV28
j_call: TRBJ2-1
d_call: -
cdr3_aa: CASSQSSRSTKFF
cdr3_nt: TGTGCCAGCAGCCAATCATCCAGGTCTACAAAGTTCTTC

clone_size: -
v_call: TRBV12-3/TRBV12-4
j_call: TRBJ1-2
d_call: -
cdr3_aa: CASSPLSARRTNYGYTF
cdr3_nt: TGTGCCAGCAGCCCCCTGAGTGCGCGGCGTACTAACTATGGCTACACCTTC

clone_size: -
v_call: TRBV10-1
j_call: TRBJ2-1
d_call: -
cdr3_aa: CASSDRRAGEQFF
cdr3_nt: TGCGCCAGCAGTGATAGGCGGGCCGGTGAGCAGTTCTTC

clone_size: -
v_call: TRBV7-2
j_call: TRBJ2-6
d_call: TRBD1
cdr3_aa: CASSLERPDRKSGATVLTF
cdr3_nt: TGTGCCAGCAGCTTAGAACGTCCGGACAGGAAATCTGGGGCCACCGTCCTGACTTTC

clone_size: -
v_call: TRBV7-6
j_call: TRBJ2-7
d_call: -
cdr3_aa: CARSPERQVYEKYF
cdr3_nt: TGTGCCAGAAGCCCTGAGCGACAGGTCTACGAGAAGTACTTC

clone_size: many
v_call: TRBV7-8
j_call: TRBJ2-3
d_call: -
cdr3_aa: CASSLRQSSTDTQYF
cdr3_nt: TGTGCCAGCAGTCTCAGGCAGTCTAGCACAGATACGCAGTATTTT

clone_size: few
v_call: TRBV27
j_call: TRBJ1-5
d_call: -
cdr3_aa: CASSPLTVGNQPQHF
cdr3_nt: TGTGCCAGCAGTCCCTTAACAGTGGGGAATCAGCCCCAGCATTTT

clone_size: -
v_call: TRBV4-2
j_call: TRBJ1-4
d_call: TRBD1
cdr3_aa: CASSQGSGTGPVKLFF
cdr3_nt: TGTGCCAGCAGCCAAGGCTCCGGGACAGGTCCTGTAAAACTGTTTTTT

clone_size: -
v_call: TRBV7-9
j_call: TRBJ1-4
d_call: -
cdr3_aa: CATQSSYGGANEKLFF
cdr3_nt: TGTGCCACCCAGTCATCGTACGGGGGAGCCAATGAAAAACTGTTTTTT

clone_size: many
v_call: TRBV28
j_call: TRBJ2-1
d_call: TRBD2
cdr3_aa: CASSPRLAGGHNEQFF
cdr3_nt: TGTGCCAGCAGCCCAAGACTAGCGGGAGGGCACAATGAGCAGTTCTTC

clone_size: -
v_call: TRBV20-1
j_call: TRBJ2-1
d_call: TRBD2
cdr3_aa: CSARGLAGARNEQFF
cdr3_nt: TGCAGTGCTAGAGGACTAGCGGGGGCCAGGAATGAGCAGTTCTTC

clone_size: few
v_call: TRBV6-1
j_call: TRBJ2-7
d_call: -
cdr3_aa: CASSKGGTYEQYF
cdr3_nt: TGTGCCAGCAGTAAGGGGGGTACCTACGAGCAGTACTTC

clone_size: -
v_call: TRBV15
j_call: TRBJ1-3
d_call: -
cdr3_aa: CATSSTSASGNTIYF
cdr3_nt: TGTGCCACCAGCAGCACATCGGCTTCTGGAAACACCATATATTTT